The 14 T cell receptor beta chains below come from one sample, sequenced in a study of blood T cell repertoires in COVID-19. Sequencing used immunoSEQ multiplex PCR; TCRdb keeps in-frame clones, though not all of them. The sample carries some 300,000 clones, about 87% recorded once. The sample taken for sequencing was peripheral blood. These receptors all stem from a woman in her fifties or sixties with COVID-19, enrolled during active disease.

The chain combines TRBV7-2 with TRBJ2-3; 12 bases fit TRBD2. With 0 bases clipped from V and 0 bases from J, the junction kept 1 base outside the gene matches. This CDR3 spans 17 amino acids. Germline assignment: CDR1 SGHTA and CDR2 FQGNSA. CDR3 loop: CASSLAGTSGSTDTQYF. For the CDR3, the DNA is TGTGCCAGCAGCTTAGCCGGGACTAGCGGGAGCACAGATACGCAGTATTTT.

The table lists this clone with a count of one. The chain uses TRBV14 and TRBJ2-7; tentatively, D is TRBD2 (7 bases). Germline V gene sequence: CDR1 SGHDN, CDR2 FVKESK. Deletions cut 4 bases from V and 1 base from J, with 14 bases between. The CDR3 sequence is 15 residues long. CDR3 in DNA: TGTGCCAGCAGCCGAGGGGGGGACGCGTCCTACGAGCAGTACTTC. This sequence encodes CASSRGGDASYEQYF.

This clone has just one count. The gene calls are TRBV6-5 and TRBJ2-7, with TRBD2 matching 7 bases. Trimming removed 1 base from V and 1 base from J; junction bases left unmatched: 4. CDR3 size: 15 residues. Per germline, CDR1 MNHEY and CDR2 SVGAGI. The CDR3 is CASSYLERGSYEQYF. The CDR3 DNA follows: TGTGCCAGCAGTTACTTGGAGCGGGGTTCCTACGAGCAGTACTTC.

CDR3 sequence reads: CASSQGLNQPQHF. For the CDR3, the DNA is TGCGCCAGCAGCCAGGGGCTCAATCAGCCCCAGCATTTT. The genes are TRBV4-3 and TRBJ1-5, with a possible D match to TRBD1 (5 bases). With 3 bases removed from V and 3 bases from J, the gap between germline ends came to 6 bases. Looked up from germline, CDR1 is LGHNA and CDR2 is YSLEER. The CDR3 contains 13 residues.

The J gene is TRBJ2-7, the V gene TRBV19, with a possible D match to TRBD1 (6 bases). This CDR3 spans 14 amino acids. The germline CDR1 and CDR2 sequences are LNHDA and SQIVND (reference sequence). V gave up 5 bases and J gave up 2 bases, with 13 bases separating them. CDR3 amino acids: CASSDHRVPYEQYF. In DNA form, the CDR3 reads TGTGCCAGTAGTGACCACAGGGTCCCCTACGAGCAGTACTTC.

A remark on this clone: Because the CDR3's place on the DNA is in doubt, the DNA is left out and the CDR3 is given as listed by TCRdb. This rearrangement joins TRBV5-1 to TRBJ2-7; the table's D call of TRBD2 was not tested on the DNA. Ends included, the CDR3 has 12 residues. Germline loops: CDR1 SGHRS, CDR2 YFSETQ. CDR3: CASSFGEGKQYF.

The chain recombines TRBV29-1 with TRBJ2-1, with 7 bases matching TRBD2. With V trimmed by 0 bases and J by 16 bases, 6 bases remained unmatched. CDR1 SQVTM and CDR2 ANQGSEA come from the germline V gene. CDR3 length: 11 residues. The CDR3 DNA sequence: TGCAGCGTTGAAGAGGCGGGAGCCCCCTTCTTC. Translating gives CSVEEAGAPFF.

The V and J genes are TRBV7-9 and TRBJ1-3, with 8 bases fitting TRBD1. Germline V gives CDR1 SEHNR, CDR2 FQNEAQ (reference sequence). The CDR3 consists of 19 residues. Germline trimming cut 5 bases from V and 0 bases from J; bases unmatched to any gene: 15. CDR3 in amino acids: CASSPRLQGASFSGNTIYF. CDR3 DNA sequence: TGTGCCAGCAGCCCCCGCCTGCAGGGGGCTTCCTTCTCTGGAAACACCATATATTTT.

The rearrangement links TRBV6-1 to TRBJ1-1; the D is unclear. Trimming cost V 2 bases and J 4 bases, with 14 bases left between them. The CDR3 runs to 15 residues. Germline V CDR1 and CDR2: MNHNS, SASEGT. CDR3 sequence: CASSELSRRGTEAFF. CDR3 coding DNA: TGTGCCAGCAGTGAACTGTCACGGCGAGGCACTGAAGCTTTCTTT.

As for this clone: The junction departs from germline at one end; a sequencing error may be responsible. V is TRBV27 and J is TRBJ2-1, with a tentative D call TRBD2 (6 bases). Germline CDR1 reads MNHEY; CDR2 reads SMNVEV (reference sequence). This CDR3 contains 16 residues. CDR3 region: CASSSRGGQFYHEQFF. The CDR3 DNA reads TGTGCCAGCAGCTCCCGGGGAGGCCAATTCTACCATGAGCAGTTCTTC.

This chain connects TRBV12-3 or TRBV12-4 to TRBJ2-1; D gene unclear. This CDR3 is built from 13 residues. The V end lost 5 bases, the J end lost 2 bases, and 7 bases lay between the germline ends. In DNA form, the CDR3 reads TGTGCCAGCAGTCCGCTAACCTACAATGAGCAGTTCTTC. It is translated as CASSPLTYNEQFF.

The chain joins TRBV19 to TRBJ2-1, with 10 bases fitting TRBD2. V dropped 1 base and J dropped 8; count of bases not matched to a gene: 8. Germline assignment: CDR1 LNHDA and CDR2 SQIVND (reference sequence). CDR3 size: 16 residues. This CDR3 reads CASSIAGTSAGYEQFF. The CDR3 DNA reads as TGTGCCAGTAGTATAGCTGGGACTAGCGCTGGCTATGAGCAGTTCTTC. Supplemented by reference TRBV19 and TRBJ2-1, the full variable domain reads DGGITQSPKYLFRKEGQNVTLSCEQNLNHDAMYWYRQDPGQGLRLIYYSQIVNDFQKGDIAEGYSVSREKKESFPLTVTSAQKNPTAFYLCASSIAGTSAGYEQFFGPGTRLTVL.

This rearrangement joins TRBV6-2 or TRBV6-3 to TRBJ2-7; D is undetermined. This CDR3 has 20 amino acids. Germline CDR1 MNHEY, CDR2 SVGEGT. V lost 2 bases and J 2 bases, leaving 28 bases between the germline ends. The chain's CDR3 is CASSYPYPPENKEDTYEQYF. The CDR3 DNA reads TGTGCCAGCAGTTACCCCTACCCCCCCGAAAATAAAGAGGATACCTACGAGCAGTACTTC.

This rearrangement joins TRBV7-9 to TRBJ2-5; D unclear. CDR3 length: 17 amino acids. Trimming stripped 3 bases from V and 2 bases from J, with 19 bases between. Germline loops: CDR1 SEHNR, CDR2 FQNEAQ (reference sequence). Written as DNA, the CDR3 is TGTGCCAGCAGCTTGTGGCGGCCGGCGACTCTACAAGAGACCCAGTACTTC. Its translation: CASSLWRPATLQETQYF.